Below, 14 T cell receptor beta chains from the same sample are listed, as sequenced in a study of radiation and T cells in renal cell carcinoma. Measured with immunoSEQ multiplex PCR; TCRdb has only the in-frame clones, and not every one. The table has 65,000 to 80,000 clones, 70% to 90% seen once. Described time point: blood 2 weeks post-SBRT. Treatment given: 15 Gy SBRT to primary tumor, nephrectomy 4 weeks later. The sample in question was blood, obtained from a patient whose treatment included radiotherapy and nephrectomy. These receptors were obtained from a woman between 50 and 59 years old with renal cell carcinoma.

The rearrangement uses TRBV6-1 and TRBJ1-5; 7 bases match TRBD1. V lost 7 bases, J lost 4 bases, and 7 bases stayed unmatched. The CDR3 runs 14 residues. Per germline, CDR1 MNHNS and CDR2 SASEGT. CDR3 nucleotide sequence: TGTGCCAGCACCCAGGGGACAGTGAATCAGCCCCAGCATTTT. Residues: CASTQGTVNQPQHF.

The V call is TRBV2, the J call TRBJ2-3; 12 bases map to TRBD2. CDR1 is SNHLY and CDR2 is FYNNEI in the germline V gene. This CDR3 is built from 17 residues. Trimming at V came to 7 bases and at J to 0 bases, leaving 8 bases not matched to a gene. CDR3: CASTDGTSGPSTDTQYF. Written as DNA, the CDR3 is TGTGCCAGCACCGACGGGACTAGCGGGCCTAGCACAGATACGCAGTATTTT.

This chain uses TRBV4-2 with TRBJ2-7, with D possibly being TRBD2 (6 bases). The CDR3 spans 14 residues. The V and J ends lost 1 base and 0 bases respectively, with 7 bases between them. Germline values: CDR1 LGHNA, CDR2 YNFKEQ. The CDR3 DNA follows: TGTGCCAGCAGCCAAGTCGGGGGCTCCTACGAGCAGTACTTC. This gives the protein CASSQVGGSYEQYF.

Only a few counts were recorded for this clone. The chain carries TRBV2 and TRBJ1-1; D might be TRBD1 (5 bases). The germline V gene encodes CDR1 SNHLY and CDR2 FYNNEI. The CDR3 extends over 15 amino acids. Trimming cost V 3 bases and J 5 bases, with 16 bases left between them. CDR3 bases: TGTGCCAGCAGTGATAGGAGGGGAAAGGGGACTGAAGCTTTCTTT. Its translation: CASSDRRGKGTEAFF.

In this sample, this clone turned up once. The V and J genes are TRBV7-8 and TRBJ1-1; D is unclear. V was trimmed by 3 bases and J by 8 bases, leaving 10 bases between them. The length of the CDR3 is 12 residues. Germline lookup yields CDR1 SGHVS and CDR2 FQNEAQ. Here the CDR3 DNA reads TGTGCCAGCAGCTTCGGAAGGCAGGAAGCTTTCTTT. This gives the protein CASSFGRQEAFF.

This rearrangement joins TRBV28 to TRBJ1-2; 7 bases agree with TRBD1. The V segment lost 7 bases and the J segment 5 bases; nucleotides outside the gene matches: 7. The CDR3 runs to 13 residues. Germline loops: CDR1 MDHEN, CDR2 SYDVKM. The CDR3 loop reads CASITPQGYGYTF. The CDR3, as DNA: TGTGCCAGCATTACTCCACAGGGGTATGGCTACACCTTC.

Concerning this clone itself: The sample has other DNA sequences that encode this CDR3 too. J is TRBJ1-6 and V is TRBV27; D gene unclear. CDR1 is MNHEY, CDR2 SMNVEV, per germline (reference sequence). V gave up 6 bases and J gave up 4 bases, with 4 bases separating them. The CDR3 is made up of 12 amino acids. CDR3 nucleotides: TGTGCCAGCAGCCCATATAATTCACCCCTCCACTTT. Amino acid sequence: CASSPYNSPLHF.

In nucleotides, the CDR3 is TGTGCCAGCAACGACCCAGGGGAGGCGACCCAGTACTTC. The encoded protein is CASNDPGEATQYF. V usage is TRBV28 and J usage is TRBJ2-5, with D perhaps assigned TRBD1 or TRBD2 (6 bases each). CDR3 length: 13 amino acids. Germline CDR1 is MDHEN and CDR2 is SYDVKM. V was cut by 7 bases and J by 7 bases, with 16 bases left in between.

This clone was counted a single time. The rearrangement links TRBV18 to TRBJ1-2; TRBD1 is a possible D gene (5 bases). The CDR3 contains 13 residues. CDR1 is KGHSH, CDR2 LQKENI, per germline. Trimming shortened V by 6 bases and J by 4 bases, and 12 bases separated the two germline ends. The CDR3 DNA follows: TGTGCCAGCTCTCGGGGGGAGGGCTATGGCTACACCTTC. It yields the protein CASSRGEGYGYTF.

This clone was seen only once. This chain joins TRBV4-3 and TRBJ2-5; no firm D call. Per the germline V gene, CDR1 is LGHNA and CDR2 is YSLEER. The CDR3 extends over 14 amino acids. The ends were cut back, 4 bases at V and 5 bases at J, with 14 bases in the middle. CDR3 in DNA: TGCGCCAGCAGCCTTCAGGTGGGGTGGGAGACCCAGTACTTC. This encodes CASSLQVGWETQYF.

This sequence joins TRBV7-8 and TRBJ1-2; no definite D call. Per germline, CDR1 SGHVS and CDR2 FQNEAQ. Trimming stripped 1 base from V and 3 bases from J, with 6 bases between. This CDR3 is built from 13 residues. The CDR3 DNA reads TGTGCCAGCAGCTTAGGAGGAGACTATGGCTACACCTTC. It codes for CASSLGGDYGYTF.

The chain links TRBV5-1 to TRBJ2-1; 11 bases match TRBD2. Germline V gives CDR1 SGHRS, CDR2 YFSETQ. The length of the CDR3 is 15 residues. V dropped 0 bases and J dropped 9; count of bases not matched to a gene: 5. CDR3 bases: TGCGCCAGCAGCTTGGTACTAGCGGGAGAGGGTGAGCAGTTCTTC. It codes for CASSLVLAGEGEQFF.

The rearrangement uses TRBV7-2 and TRBJ2-7; the match to TRBD1 covers 8 bases. The CDR3 runs to 13 residues. V lost 5 bases and J lost 5; bases outside the gene matches: 5. Germline V lookup: CDR1 SGHTA, CDR2 FQGNSA. The CDR3 protein is CASSQDRANEQYF. The CDR3 DNA reads TGTGCCAGCAGCCAGGACAGGGCTAACGAGCAGTACTTC.

This chain links TRBV4-1 with TRBJ2-6, with D unresolved. Trimming cost V 4 bases and J 0 bases, with 7 bases left between them. Looked up from germline, CDR1 is MGHRA and CDR2 is YSYEKL. This CDR3 region has 15 residues. This chain's CDR3 is CASSLGYSGANVLTF. The CDR3 coding sequence is TGCGCCAGCAGCCTAGGTTACTCTGGGGCCAACGTCCTGACTTTC.